This entry features one TCR beta chain sequence. This entry belongs to a study of blood T cell repertoires in COVID-19. Looking at the study overall: Acute and convalescent COVID-19 samples came from the United States, Italy and Spain. PBMCs, B-cell-depleted T cells, or T cells were the source of the cDNA or gDNA that made up the material.

The CDR3 contains 14 residues. Trimming at V came to 6 bases and at J to 0 bases, leaving 2 bases not matched to a gene. The germline CDR1 and CDR2 sequences are MNHEY and SVGAGI. Per the original methods: It was from reference gene primer amplification that nucleated cell counts were estimated. Clones were read by immunoSEQ multiplex PCR, and TCRdb kept only the in-frame ones, dropping some. The V and J calls and clone size are taken from that table; D and trimming were inferred from the DNA. The table records roughly 120,000 clones, over 65% of them present only once. The sample comprised peripheral blood. The chain joins TRBV6-5 to TRBJ2-3; 8 positions agree with TRBD1. The source is a man in his 70s with acute or convalescent COVID-19. The CDR3 is CASSRQGSTDTQYF. In DNA form, the CDR3 reads TGTGCCAGCAGCAGACAGGGGAGCACAGATACGCAGTATTTT.